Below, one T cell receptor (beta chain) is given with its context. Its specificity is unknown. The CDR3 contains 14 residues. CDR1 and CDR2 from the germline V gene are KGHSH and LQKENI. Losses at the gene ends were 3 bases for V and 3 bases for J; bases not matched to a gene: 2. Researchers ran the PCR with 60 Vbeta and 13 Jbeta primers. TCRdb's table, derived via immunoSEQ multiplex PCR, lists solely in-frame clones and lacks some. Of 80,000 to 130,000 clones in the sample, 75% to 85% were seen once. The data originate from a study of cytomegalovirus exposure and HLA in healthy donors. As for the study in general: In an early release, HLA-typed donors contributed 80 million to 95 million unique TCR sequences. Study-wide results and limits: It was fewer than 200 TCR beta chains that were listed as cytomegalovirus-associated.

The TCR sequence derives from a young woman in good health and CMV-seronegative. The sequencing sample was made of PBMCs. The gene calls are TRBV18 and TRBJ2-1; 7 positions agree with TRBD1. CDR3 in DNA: TGTGCCAGCTCACCGACAGGGATCTACAATGAGCAGTTCTTC. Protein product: CASSPTGIYNEQFF.